The clone carrying this T cell receptor beta chain was seen only a few times. The sample comes from a study of blood T cell repertoires in COVID-19. For the study at large: Samples of COVID-19 (acute and convalescent) were obtained from the United States, Italy and Spain. Sample material is recorded as cDNA or gDNA derived from T cells, B-cell-depleted T cells, or PBMCs.

V shed 6 bases and J shed 3 bases, with 6 bases lying between them. Germline V gives CDR1 MNHEY, CDR2 SMNVEV (reference sequence). The CDR3 extends over 11 amino acids. Authors' analysis steps: Nucleated cell number was recorded as an estimate derived from reference gene primer amplification. The data were produced by immunoSEQ multiplex PCR, yet TCRdb's version contains in-frame clones alone and is incomplete. V, J and clone size derive from that table, while D and trimming were established from the DNA sequence. The repertoire holds over 150,000 clones, with roughly nine tenths as singletons. The sequence came from a man aged 50 or older with acute or convalescent COVID-19. Material for sequencing was peripheral blood. The chain employs TRBV27 and TRBJ2-7; D call uncertain. CDR3 coding DNA: TGTGCCAGCAGGTCTAACTACGAGCAGTACTTC. This sequence encodes CASRSNYEQYF.